This T cell receptor (beta chain) was sequenced for a study of human T cells and chemical hapten exposure. Study-wide context: Patients were mainly female, each with alopecia areata, totalis or universalis. Study-level points and caveats: A positive correlation with patch test score was found for PT1 expanded TCR counts. Expanded TCRs showed more large CDR3 clusters than pre-sensitization or healthy control sets.

The sample's time point: patch test 1, 2 weeks after DPC sensitization. Documented treatment: therapeutic diphenylcyclopropenone sensitization with weekly scalp DPC. CDR3 length: 17 amino acids. V gave up 3 bases and J gave up 1 base, with 17 bases separating them. Individual cDNA molecules in this library carried unique molecular identifiers. TCRdb re-called the RACE reads through MiXCR, storing one row per CDR3 protein. The repertoire has around 300,000 distinct CDR3 sequences, approximately 6.9% of them found once; the top ten carry approximately 8%. This clonotype has a handful of counts. Its antigen is unidentified.

The clonotype was recovered from a woman aged 18-29 years with alopecia areata. Some clones in this sample may be carry-over from other donors' samples. J is TRBJ2-4 and V is TRBV5-3, with unresolved D. TRBV5-3 is an ORF, with its function uncertain. The sample consisted of whole blood, taken in connection with sensitization to the hapten diphenylcyclopropenone (DPC). The CDR3 DNA sequence: TGTGCCAGAAGCTCACGACACCCACCCGACGCCAAAAACATTCAGTACTTC. As protein: CARSSRHPPDAKNIQYF.